This TCR beta chain is drawn from a study of beta chain features in type 1 diabetes. Study outcomes and limitations: TCRB CDR3s were moderately but significantly shorter in Type 1 diabetes patients in all four CD4+ subsets.

V was cut by 4 bases and J by 0 bases, with 5 bases left in between. This CDR3 comprises 13 residues. Germline assignment: CDR1 SGHRS and CDR2 YFSETQ. A note on this clone: The antigen remains unidentified.

The whole isolated RNA underwent reverse transcription, so sequencing captured expressed TCRB transcripts. Clones were read by immunoSEQ multiplex PCR, and TCRdb kept only the in-frame ones, dropping some. The data contain around 160,000 clones, around 63% of them singletons. The sequence was obtained from a man under 40 with type 1 diabetes. The specimen was naive CD4+ T cells from blood. The genes are TRBV5-1 and TRBJ2-1; D remains ambiguous. CDR3 in amino acids: CASSASSYNEQFF. The CDR3 DNA reads as TGCGCCAGCAGCGCCTCCTCCTACAATGAGCAGTTCTTC.